These T cell receptor beta chains were read from a single sample in a study of blood T cell repertoires in COVID-19. TCRdb's table, derived via immunoSEQ multiplex PCR, lists solely in-frame clones and lacks some. Found here are 60,000 to 65,000 clones, 80% to 90% of them singletons; the top ten hold 8.3%. The sample comprised peripheral blood. The receptors originated from a human donor with active COVID-19. The donor label of this sample is uncertain. The CDR3 runs from the conserved cysteine through the conserved F or W. Fields, in order: D gene, J gene, clone size, V gene, CDR3 DNA, CDR3 protein. The D gene is left open where the match is weak. Clone size is given for some rows only: seen once, a few or many times, or a class if the clone is expanded.

D: TRBD1
J: TRBJ2-5
size: -
V: TRBV29-1
DNA: TGCAGCGTTGGGGGACAGTATCAAGAGACCCAGTACTTC
CDR3: CSVGGQYQETQYF

D: -
J: TRBJ2-7
size: -
V: TRBV28
DNA: TGTGCCAGCAGCCTTGAAGGGGACTTTTACTACGAGCAGTACTTC
CDR3: CASSLEGDFYYEQYF

D: TRBD2
J: TRBJ2-7
size: -
V: TRBV7-8
DNA: TGTGCCAGCAGCTTCGGACTAGCGGGACTTCTAATGTACGAGCAGTACTTC
CDR3: CASSFGLAGLLMYEQYF

D: -
J: TRBJ2-7
size: -
V: TRBV20-1
DNA: TGCAGAATACAGGGCCACGAGCAGTACTTC
CDR3: CRIQGHEQYF

D: -
J: TRBJ2-7
size: -
V: TRBV2
DNA: TGTGCCAGCACCGAACGGGTTTTTGGAGAGCAGTACTTC
CDR3: CASTERVFGEQYF

D: -
J: TRBJ1-5
size: once
V: TRBV18
DNA: TGTGCCAGCTCACCAGGAGGGTATAGCAATCAGCCCCAGCATTTT
CDR3: CASSPGGYSNQPQHF

D: TRBD2
J: TRBJ2-7
size: -
V: TRBV7-2
DNA: TGTGCCAGCAGCTTAATCCCGCTAGCGGGCGAGCAGTACTTC
CDR3: CASSLIPLAGEQYF

D: TRBD2
J: TRBJ2-7
size: -
V: TRBV5-1
DNA: TGCGCCAGCAGCTTGGAGGTCACTAGCGGGACCCAATACGAGCAGTACTTC
CDR3: CASSLEVTSGTQYEQYF

D: -
J: TRBJ1-6
size: -
V: TRBV27
DNA: TGTGCCAGCAGTTTACGACAGGCCAATTCACCCCTCCACTTT
CDR3: CASSLRQANSPLHF

D: -
J: TRBJ1-5
size: -
V: TRBV19
DNA: TGTGCCAGTAGTTTTGCGGCAGTCGGCAATCAGCCCCAGCATTTT
CDR3: CASSFAAVGNQPQHF

D: TRBD1
J: TRBJ2-7
size: -
V: TRBV27
DNA: TGTGCCAGCAGTCTCCAGACAGGGGGCCTCGGCTACGAGCAGTACTTC
CDR3: CASSLQTGGLGYEQYF

D: TRBD2
J: TRBJ2-1
size: -
V: TRBV14
DNA: TGTGCCAGCAGCGTACATAGCGGGGCCACTTACAATGAGCAGTTCTTC
CDR3: CASSVHSGATYNEQFF

D: -
J: TRBJ1-5
size: -
V: TRBV10-3
DNA: TGTGCCATCAGTGACCCGGGGGGGGGCCCCAATCAGCCCCAGCATTTT
CDR3: CAISDPGGGPNQPQHF

D: TRBD2
J: TRBJ2-1
size: -
V: TRBV7-9
DNA: TGTGCCAGCAGCTTAGAACTAGCGGGAGATGAGCAGTTCTTC
CDR3: CASSLELAGDEQFF

D: TRBD2
J: TRBJ2-5
size: once
V: TRBV9
DNA: TGTGCCAGCTCCGGGGGCCAACTAGCGGGAGGTACAAGAGAGACCCAGTACTTC
CDR3: CASSGGQLAGGTRETQYF

D: TRBD2
J: TRBJ2-5
size: -
V: TRBV19
DNA: TGTGCCAGGGGGGGGACCGTACAAGAGACCCAGTACTTC
CDR3: CARGGTVQETQYF

D: -
J: TRBJ2-3
size: -
V: TRBV11-3
DNA: TGTGCCAGCAGCTTAGGTGGAGGACGCACGCAGTATTTT
CDR3: CASSLGGGRTQYF

D: -
J: TRBJ1-1
size: -
V: TRBV11-2
DNA: TGTGCCAGCAGCTTGACAGTAATGAACACTGAAGCTTTCTTT
CDR3: CASSLTVMNTEAFF

D: -
J: TRBJ2-3
size: -
V: TRBV11-3
DNA: TGTGCCAGCAGCTTCGGGGGCACAGATACGCAGTATTTT
CDR3: CASSFGGTDTQYF

D: TRBD1
J: TRBJ1-6
size: few
V: TRBV5-1
DNA: TGCGCCAGCAGCTTACAGGGGGCGAGTAATTCACCCCTCCACTTT
CDR3: CASSLQGASNSPLHF